This T cell receptor (beta chain) was sequenced in a study of cytomegalovirus exposure and HLA in healthy donors. Study background: Genotyping showed roughly 76% of 398 donors falling in the Caucasian-associated ancestry cluster.

The PCR made use of 60 Vbeta and 13 Jbeta primers. In the authors' methods: Unique TCR beta chains totaled roughly 81 million in a later count, with roughly 12 million of them shared. TCRdb's copy holds only in-frame clones and misses some; the assay was immunoSEQ multiplex PCR. V, J and clone size are those of that table, while D and trimming were read from the DNA. The sample yields 69,000 or so clones, about 74% seen once. On this clone: Its antigen is not known.

Overall study findings and caveats: A few chains tied to CMV proved CMV antigen-specific in vitro. For presence/absence analyses, sequencing depth was assumed to be roughly uniform across donors.

Germline lookup yields CDR1 SNHLY and CDR2 FYNNEI. This CDR3 has 14 residues. The V gene lost 6 bases and the J gene lost 7 bases, with 15 bases spanning the gap. Input material: PBMCs. The source of this sequence is a woman aged 55-69 years in good health and CMV-seropositive. The chain couples TRBV2 to TRBJ1-4; D is possibly TRBD1 (5 bases). CDR3 nucleotides: TGTGCCAGCAGCTCCAGGGAAGGGATTGAAAAACTGTTTTTT. This gives the protein CASSSREGIEKLFF.